This TCR beta chain is from a study of cytomegalovirus exposure and HLA in healthy donors. Notes on the study in general: Using a false discovery rate of 0.05, a later analysis showed that approximately 17,000 TCR beta sequences were associated with HLA alleles.

On this clone itself: Its antigen is still unknown.

CDR3 length equals 14 residues. The V and J ends lost 4 bases and 9 bases, in that order; junction bases with no gene match: 5. The germline CDR1 and CDR2 sequences are SGHVS and FNYEAQ. The PCR employed 60 Vbeta primers together with 13 Jbeta primers. The data were produced by immunoSEQ multiplex PCR, yet TCRdb's version contains in-frame clones alone and is incomplete. The repertoire holds 77,000 or so clones, with around three quarters as singletons. The chain uses TRBV7-6 and TRBJ1-6; 8 bases are shared with TRBD1. This TCR was sampled from a woman aged 40 to 55 in good health and CMV-seronegative. Material for sequencing was PBMCs. DNA of the CDR3: TGTGCCAGCAGCTCGTCAGGGGGCGGTTCACCCCTCCACTTT. It encodes CASSSSGGGSPLHF.